This TCR beta chain was captured in a study of memory CD4+ T cells and cytomegalovirus serostatus. General study findings and limits: Repertoires predicted CMV serostatus with median bootstrapped AUC of approximately 0.95.

As to this clone: Its antigen is still unknown.

Germline CDR1 reads MDHEN; CDR2 reads SYDVKM. This CDR3 is 15 amino acids long. Trimming shortened V by 2 bases and J by 0 bases, and 11 bases separated the two germline ends. Single viable CD3+CD4+CD8-CD45RO+ cells were sorted as the memory CD4+ T cells. Generated by immunoSEQ multiplex PCR, the TCRdb table keeps only in-frame clones and is missing some. The sample contains 85,000 to 100,000 clones, 75% to 85% of which appear only once. This chain connects TRBV28 to TRBJ2-7; possibly TRBD1 for D (6 bases). Sequencing used memory CD4+ T cells from blood. The TCR comes from an adult in good health and CMV-seropositive. CDR3 amino acids: CASSLPTGTSYEQYF. The DNA for the CDR3 is TGTGCCAGCAGTTTACCCACAGGGACCTCCTACGAGCAGTACTTC.